The clone carrying this T cell receptor beta chain has more than one count but fewer than ten. No antigen is known for it. 5'RACE template switching added a universal primer site and UMIs to TCR cDNA. One entry per CDR3 protein results from TCRdb running MiXCR on the 5' RACE reads. Of some 240,000 distinct CDR3 sequences detected, 3% to 3.5% appear once; the ten largest clones hold around 3%. This record comes from a study of T cells after yellow fever vaccination. Study-level information: Low-cell-number fractions underwent preparation using SMART-Seq v4 Ultra Low Input.

Whole-study findings and limits: Although most clonotypes did not, a small share appeared in both CD4 and CD8 compartments. Weaker, the secondary response had a peak occurring faster, on day 5 versus 15.

The source was CD4+ T cells sorted from PBMCs, collected 10 days after the yellow fever booster vaccination. The sequence was collected from a man aged 18 to 29 who received the YFV17D yellow fever vaccine.

The CDR3 region has the DNA TGTGCCAGCAGTTTACTTAGGTCAGGAGGTACTAATGAAAAACTGTTTTTT. This sequence encodes CASSLLRSGGTNEKLFF. The chain recombines TRBV27 with TRBJ1-4; D gene ambiguous. Germline V gene data show CDR1 as MNHEY and CDR2 as SMNVEV (reference sequence). The CDR3 contains 17 residues. V was pared by 2 bases and J by 2 bases, with 15 bases between.